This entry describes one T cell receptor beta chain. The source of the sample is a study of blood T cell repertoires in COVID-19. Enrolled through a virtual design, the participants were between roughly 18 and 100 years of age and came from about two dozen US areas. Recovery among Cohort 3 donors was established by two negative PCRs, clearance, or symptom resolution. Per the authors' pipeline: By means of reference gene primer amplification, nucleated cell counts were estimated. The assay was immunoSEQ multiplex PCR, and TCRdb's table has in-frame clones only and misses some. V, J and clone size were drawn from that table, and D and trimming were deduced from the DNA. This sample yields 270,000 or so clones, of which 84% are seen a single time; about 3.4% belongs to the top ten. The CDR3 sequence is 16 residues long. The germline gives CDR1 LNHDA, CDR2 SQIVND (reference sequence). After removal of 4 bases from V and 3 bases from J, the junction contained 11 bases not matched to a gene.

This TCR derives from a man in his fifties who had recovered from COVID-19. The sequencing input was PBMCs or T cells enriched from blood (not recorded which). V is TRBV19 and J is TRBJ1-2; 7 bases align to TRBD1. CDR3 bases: TGTGCCAGTAGTAAGGTGAACAGGGGCGGTGACTATGGCTACACCTTC. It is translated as CASSKVNRGGDYGYTF.